This T cell receptor (beta chain) was recovered during a study of blood T cell repertoires in COVID-19. Study context: Italy, Spain and the United States were the sources of the convalescent and acute COVID-19 samples. Sample material is recorded as cDNA or gDNA derived from T cells, B-cell-depleted T cells, or PBMCs.

This clone was found once. As processed by the authors: Amplification from reference gene primers served as the basis for estimated nucleated cell counts. Some clones are missing from TCRdb's copy, which holds only in-frame ones; the method was immunoSEQ multiplex PCR. Clone size and V and J calls were adopted from that table, with D and trimming inferred from the DNA. The sample holds about 120,000 clones, approximately 87% seen once. V was pared by 8 bases and J by 0 bases, with 14 bases between. CDR3 length: 15 amino acids. Germline lookup yields CDR1 MGHRA and CDR2 YSYEKL. Specimen: peripheral blood. The receptor comes from a woman aged 45-65 years with acute or convalescent COVID-19. J is TRBJ1-3 and V is TRBV4-1; no clear D gene. CDR3 sequence reads: CASHPQSNSGNTIYF. The DNA for the CDR3 is TGCGCCAGCCACCCACAGTCCAACTCTGGAAACACCATATATTTT.